The sequence of this TCR beta chain was determined in a study of vaccination and CD4 T cells after COVID-19. Germline V lookup: CDR1 ENHRY, CDR2 SYGVKD. This CDR3 has 13 amino acids. The junction had 2 bases not matched to a gene; V was cut back by 8 bases and J by 1 base. The treatment was: approximately 9-day PBMC culture with coronavirus spike peptide pools or control peptides (ViraFEST assay). As concerns this clonotype: What it recognizes is unknown.

The Oncomine TCR Beta short-read assay generated sequence data from the DNA of cultured CD4+ T cells. TCRdb reprocessed the PCR reads via MiXCR and lists one record per CDR3 protein. The sample lists around 20,000 distinct CDR3 sequences, 45% to 60% occurring once. The TCR originated in a human donor who had recovered from COVID-19. The sequencing used CD4+ T cells from blood, cultured in vitro, collected after SARS-CoV-2 vaccination. The rearrangement uses TRBV10-3 and TRBJ2-3, with TRBD1 matching over 8 bases. The CDR3 is CAIATGGTDTQYF. CDR3 DNA: TGTGCCATCGCGACAGGGGGCACAGATACGCAGTATTTT.